This T cell receptor beta chain was recovered during a study of T cells after yellow fever vaccination. General study results and limits: Bulk-population clonotypes that are abundant could appear as contaminants in FACS-sorted repertoires.

The germline V and J ends were trimmed by 7 bases and 6 bases, with 11 bases remaining between them. The CDR3 spans 13 residues. Germline V gene lookup returns CDR1 SGHKS and CDR2 YYEKEE (reference sequence). 5'RACE template switching generated TCR cDNA, adding a universal primer site and UMIs. A single record per CDR3 protein comes from TCRdb applying MiXCR to the 5' RACE reads. The data contain 500,000 to 550,000 distinct CDR3 sequences, 21% of them singletons. Concerning this clonotype itself: Its antigen is unidentified.

The sequence derives from a man between 18 and 29 years old who received the YFV17D yellow fever vaccine. Sequencing was performed on PBMCs, taken about 21 days after the first yellow fever vaccination. V is TRBV5-5 and J is TRBJ1-6, with D perhaps matching TRBD1 (6 bases). The CDR3 loop reads CASRTGFNSPLHF. Here the CDR3 DNA reads TGTGCCAGCCGTACAGGGTTTAATTCACCCCTCCACTTT.